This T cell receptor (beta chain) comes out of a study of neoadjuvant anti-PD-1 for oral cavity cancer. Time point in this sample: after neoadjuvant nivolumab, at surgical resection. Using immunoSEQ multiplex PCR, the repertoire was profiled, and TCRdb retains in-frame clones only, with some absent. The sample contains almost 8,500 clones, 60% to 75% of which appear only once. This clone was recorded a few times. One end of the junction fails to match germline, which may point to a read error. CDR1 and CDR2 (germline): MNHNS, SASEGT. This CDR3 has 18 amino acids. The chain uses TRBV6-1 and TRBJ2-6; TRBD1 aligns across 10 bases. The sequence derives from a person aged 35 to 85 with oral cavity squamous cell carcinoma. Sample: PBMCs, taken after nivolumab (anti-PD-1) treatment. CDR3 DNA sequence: TGTGCCAGCAGCGAAGACAGGGGGCTGTTGTCTGGGGCCAACGTCCTGACTTTC. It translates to CASSEDRGLLSGANVLTF.